Following are 2 T cell receptor beta chains from one sample sequenced in a study of control samples from healthy donors and cancer patients. The table came from immunoSEQ multiplex PCR; TCRdb's copy has only in-frame clones and leaves some out. The sample carries roughly 120,000 clones, over 75% recorded once. Material for sequencing was PBMCs. The receptors here all came from a woman aged 45-60 years with colorectal cancer.

The V gene is TRBV27, the J gene TRBJ1-2, with 7 bases identical to TRBD1. The CDR3 contains 18 residues. Trimming at V came to 2 bases and at J to 4 bases, leaving 16 bases not matched to a gene. Per germline, CDR1 MNHEY and CDR2 SMNVEV (reference sequence). Here the CDR3 reads CASSLGSGGSLVGYGYTF. CDR3 DNA: TGTGCCAGCAGTTTAGGGTCAGGGGGTTCCCTAGTGGGCTATGGCTACACCTTC.

This chain joins TRBV14 and TRBJ2-7; the match to TRBD2 covers 7 bases. V was clipped by 4 bases and J by 2 bases; unmatched bases: 14. The CDR3 has 17 residues. Germline V gene data show CDR1 as SGHDN and CDR2 as FVKESK. The CDR3 reads CASSRGGLDSSTYEQYF. The CDR3 DNA reads TGTGCCAGCAGCCGAGGAGGACTAGACAGTAGTACCTACGAGCAGTACTTC.